This T cell receptor beta chain is drawn from a study of shared clonotypes between healthy human individuals. Study-wide background: Each donor had three CD4 naive, three CD4 memory, two CD8 naive and one CD8 memory plate.

This clone occurred once. The antigen remains unidentified. Only in-frame clones appear in the TCRdb table, and some are missing; sequencing was by immunoSEQ multiplex PCR. The table shows approximately 1,500,000 clones, with 95% to 99% occurring only once. The CDR3 extends over 14 amino acids. Germline values: CDR1 SNHLY, CDR2 FYNNEI. J lost 8 bases, V lost 3 bases, and 4 bases had no gene match. Study findings and constraints: The small donor group covered limited genetic and exposure diversity. Sampling used blood alone; tissue repertoires probably differ.

This TCR was recovered from a man aged 25-45 years in good health. Sequencing was carried out using naive CD4+ T cells sorted from blood. As to subset: CD45RA+ positively selected. V usage is TRBV2 and J usage is TRBJ2-1, with TRBD1 identical over 10 bases. This CDR3 is CASSEDRGVDEQFF. CDR3 nucleotide sequence: TGTGCCAGCAGTGAGGACAGGGGGGTCGATGAGCAGTTCTTC. Full variable domain (remainder filled in from reference TRBV2 and TRBJ2-1): EPEVTQTPSHQVTQMGQEVILRCVPISNHLYFYWYRQILGQKVEFLVSFYNNEISEKSEIFDDQFSVERPDGSNFTLKIRSTKLEDSAMYFCASSEDRGVDEQFFGPGTRLTVL.